The TCR beta chain described here comes from a study of T cell repertoires in cytomegalovirus infection. Study results and limitations: Clonotype analysis showed dominance of the ex vivo response by HLA-C-restricted CMV-specific TCR beta clonotypes.

TCRdb passed the reads through MiXCR, listing each CDR3 protein once. The top ten clones hold approximately 13% of a sample with about 330,000 distinct CDR3 sequences, roughly 34% of them seen once. Concerning this clonotype itself: Its antigen is still unknown.

The CDR3 has 13 amino acids. Trimming left V 5 bases short and J 4 bases short, with 11 bases between. From germline, CDR1 is LNHDA and CDR2 SQIVND (reference sequence). The source is a human donor in good health (CMV status not recorded). Some clones in this sample may be carry-over from other donors' samples. This rearrangement joins TRBV19 to TRBJ1-2; the D is unclear. Sequenced here: cultured PBMCs, sampled from culture after CMV antigen stimulation. The chain's CDR3 is CASSPQPGYGYTF. CDR3 nucleotides: TGTGCCAGTAGTCCGCAACCGGGCTATGGCTACACCTTC.